This TCR beta chain was obtained from a study of T cells in women clearing cervical HPV infection. Study-level findings and limits: It is unknown whether associations predate infection; no effector/memory or HPV-specific sorting. Richness differences could reflect unmeasured T-cell content per sample. Cases carried less TRBV6-7 than controls: roughly 0.11% versus 0.16%.

With respect to this clone: Its antigen remains unknown. The DNA ends 3 residues before the CDR3 does, and the rest of the CDR3 is filled in from the germline J gene.

Method: immunoSEQ multiplex PCR; TCRdb's copy keeps in-frame clones and lacks some. The specimen's table records 20,000 to 25,000 clones. This CDR3 spans 14 amino acids. Deletions cut 5 bases from V and 7 bases from J, with 18 bases between. Germline V gene data show CDR1 as DFQATT and CDR2 as SNEGSKA (reference sequence). The V call is TRBV20-1, the J call TRBJ2-1, with TRBD2 as a possible D gene (5 bases). The receptor was isolated from a woman aged 18-70 years with a cervical HPV16 infection that either progressed to CIN3+ or cleared (not recorded which). The source material was blood buffy coat. CDR3 in amino acids: CSAWFKRRKNEQFF. CDR3 DNA (partial): TGCAGTGCTTGGTTCAAGCGGAGGAAGAATGAG.